This T cell receptor beta chain stems from a study of blood T cell repertoires in COVID-19. About the study: Collection of acute and convalescent COVID-19 samples took place in the United States, Italy and Spain. T cells, B-cell-depleted T cells, or PBMCs provided the cDNA or gDNA that served as material.

The CDR3 length is 17 residues. Trimming removed 5 bases from V and 4 bases from J; junction bases left unmatched: 15. CDR1 SGHVS and CDR2 FNYEAQ come from the germline V gene. Per the study methods: Amplifying reference gene primers gave estimates of nucleated cell counts. Clones were read by immunoSEQ multiplex PCR, and TCRdb kept only the in-frame ones, dropping some. The V and J calls and clone size come from that table; D and trimming were worked out from the DNA. The sample has approximately 6,400 clones, around 89% seen once. Sequenced material: peripheral blood. The chain carries TRBV7-6 and TRBJ2-3; 7 bases are shared with TRBD1. This clonotype was obtained from a human donor in a cohort sampled during active COVID-19. The CDR3 DNA is TGTGCCAGCAGCCCGAGGGAAAGGGGGCGGAGCGCAGATACGCAGTATTTT. Amino acids: CASSPRERGRSADTQYF.